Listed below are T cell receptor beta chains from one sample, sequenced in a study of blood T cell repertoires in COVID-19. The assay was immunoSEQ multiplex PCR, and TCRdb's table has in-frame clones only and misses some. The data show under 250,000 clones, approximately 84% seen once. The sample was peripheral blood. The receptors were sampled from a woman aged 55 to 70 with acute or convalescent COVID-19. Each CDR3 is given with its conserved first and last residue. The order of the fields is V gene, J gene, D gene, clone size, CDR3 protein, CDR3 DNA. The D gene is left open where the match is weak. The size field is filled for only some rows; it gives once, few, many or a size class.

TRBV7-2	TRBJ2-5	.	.	CASSQRVETQYF	TGTGCCAGCAGCCAACGCGTGGAGACCCAGTACTTC
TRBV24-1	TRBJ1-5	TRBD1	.	CATSDKDRVGYF	TGTGCCACCAGTGACAAGGACAGGGTTGGGTATTTT
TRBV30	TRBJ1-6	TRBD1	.	CAFISGVGQSNSPLHF	TGTGCCTTCATATCTGGGGTGGGACAGTCAAATTCACCCCTCCACTTT
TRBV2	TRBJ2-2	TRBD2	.	CASSRRGLAGNTGELFF	TGTGCCAGCAGTCGGAGGGGACTAGCGGGGAACACCGGGGAGCTGTTTTTT
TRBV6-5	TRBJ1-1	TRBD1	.	CASIYDRGRPEAFF	TGTGCCAGCATCTACGACAGGGGGCGTCCTGAAGCTTTCTTT
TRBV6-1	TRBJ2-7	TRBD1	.	CASSDRPGQGPYEQYF	TGTGCCAGCAGTGACCGTCCGGGACAGGGTCCGTACGAGCAGTACTTC
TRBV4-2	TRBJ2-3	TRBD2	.	CASSLTSGGAAFPDTQYF	TGTGCCAGCAGCCTTACTAGCGGGGGGGCTGCTTTCCCAGATACGCAGTATTTT
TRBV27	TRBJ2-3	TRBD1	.	CASRDRGRDVDTQYF	TGTGCCAGCAGGGACAGGGGAAGAGATGTAGATACGCAGTATTTT
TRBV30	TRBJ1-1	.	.	CAWSLLTVSHTEAFF	TGTGCCTGGAGTCTCTTGACAGTCTCCCACACTGAAGCTTTCTTT
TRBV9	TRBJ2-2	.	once	CASSVGRGDPFGGELFF	TGTGCCAGCAGTGTGGGCAGGGGTGACCCCTTCGGCGGGGAGCTGTTTTTT
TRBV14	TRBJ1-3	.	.	CASSRPGKAGNTIYF	TGTGCCAGCAGCCGTCCGGGGAAAGCCGGAAACACCATATATTTT
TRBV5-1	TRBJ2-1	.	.	CASSLSLGRNNEQFF	TGCGCCAGCAGCCTTAGCTTGGGTAGGAACAATGAGCAGTTCTTC
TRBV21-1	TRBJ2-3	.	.	CASSKRSRNPLEDTQYF	TGTGCCAGCAGCAAAAGGTCGCGGAATCCCCTGGAAGATACGCAGTATTTT
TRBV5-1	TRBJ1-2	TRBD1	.	CASSPQTGSSGYTF	TGCGCCAGCAGCCCTCAGACAGGGTCAAGTGGCTACACCTTC
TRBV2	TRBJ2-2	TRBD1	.	CASSNRGAGELFF	TGTGCCAGCAGCAACAGGGGAGCCGGGGAGCTGTTTTTT
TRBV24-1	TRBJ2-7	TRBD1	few	CATSVGQGSYEQYF	TGTGCCACCAGTGTTGGACAGGGATCCTACGAGCAGTACTTC
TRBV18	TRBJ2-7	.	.	CASSPLHGYEQYF	TGTGCCAGCTCACCCCTTCACGGGTACGAGCAGTACTTC
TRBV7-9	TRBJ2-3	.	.	CASSRGYTQYF	TGTGCCAGCAGCCGCGGGTATACGCAGTATTTT
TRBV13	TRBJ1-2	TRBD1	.	CASSPNAPGTGARLGYTF	TGTGCCAGCAGCCCGAACGCCCCGGGGACAGGGGCCAGGTTGGGCTACACCTTC
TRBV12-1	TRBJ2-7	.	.	CASSSELAPEQYF	TGTGCCAGCAGCTCAGAACTAGCCCCCGAGCAGTACTTC
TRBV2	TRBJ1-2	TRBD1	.	CASSEASGGAKGYTF	TGTGCCAGCAGTGAAGCCTCAGGGGGCGCGAAGGGCTACACCTTC
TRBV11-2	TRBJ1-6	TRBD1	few	CASSPGQSYNSPLHF	TGTGCCAGCAGCCCGGGACAGAGCTATAATTCACCCCTCCACTTT
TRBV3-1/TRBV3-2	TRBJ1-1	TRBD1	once	CASSPGDRPNTEAFF	TGTGCCAGCAGCCCGGGGGACAGGCCGAACACTGAAGCTTTCTTT
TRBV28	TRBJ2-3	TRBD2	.	CASSVAGGAVDTQYF	TGTGCCAGCAGTGTAGCGGGGGGCGCGGTAGATACGCAGTATTTT
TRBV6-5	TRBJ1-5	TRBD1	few	CASRPTGGGQPQHF	TGTGCCAGCAGGCCAACAGGGGGTGGTCAGCCCCAGCATTTT
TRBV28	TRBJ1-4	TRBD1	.	CASSSQGALNEKLFF	TGTGCCAGCAGTTCCCAGGGGGCCCTTAATGAAAAACTGTTTTTT
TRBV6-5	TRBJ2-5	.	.	CASTVGFGSQETQYF	TGTGCCAGCACTGTCGGGTTCGGAAGCCAAGAGACCCAGTACTTC